Listed here is a single T cell receptor beta chain. The antigen remains undetermined. These data are taken from a study of PD-1 blockade in classical Hodgkin lymphoma. Whole-study results and caveats: By C4D1, diversity of CD4+ TCRs had risen significantly, whereas that of CD8+ TCRs had not. Complete responders possessed baseline diversity comparable to newly diagnosed patients. Reports described newly diagnosed patients as having lower baseline TCR diversity than healthy donors.

TCRdb's table, derived via immunoSEQ multiplex PCR, lists solely in-frame clones and lacks some. The data contain 95,000 or so clones, over 80% of them singletons. Every patient had relapsed following autologous stem cell transplantation, and cohorts differed in brentuximab vedotin exposure. The patients, who had relapsed/refractory classical Hodgkin lymphoma, achieved best responses of complete response, partial response or progressive disease. The starting material was peripheral blood mononuclear cells (PBMCs), obtained at baseline. The clonotype was recovered from a human donor with classical Hodgkin lymphoma.

In nucleotides, the CDR3 is TGTGCCAGTAGTATTCAAGGGGTCAGGGGCACTGAAGCTTTCTTT. Amino acid sequence: CASSIQGVRGTEAFF. The rearrangement uses TRBV19 and TRBJ1-1, with D maybe TRBD1 (6 bases). The CDR3 loop spans 15 amino acids. The V end lost 3 bases, the J end lost 4 bases, and 15 bases lay between the germline ends. Germline V gene sequence: CDR1 LNHDA, CDR2 SQIVND (reference sequence).